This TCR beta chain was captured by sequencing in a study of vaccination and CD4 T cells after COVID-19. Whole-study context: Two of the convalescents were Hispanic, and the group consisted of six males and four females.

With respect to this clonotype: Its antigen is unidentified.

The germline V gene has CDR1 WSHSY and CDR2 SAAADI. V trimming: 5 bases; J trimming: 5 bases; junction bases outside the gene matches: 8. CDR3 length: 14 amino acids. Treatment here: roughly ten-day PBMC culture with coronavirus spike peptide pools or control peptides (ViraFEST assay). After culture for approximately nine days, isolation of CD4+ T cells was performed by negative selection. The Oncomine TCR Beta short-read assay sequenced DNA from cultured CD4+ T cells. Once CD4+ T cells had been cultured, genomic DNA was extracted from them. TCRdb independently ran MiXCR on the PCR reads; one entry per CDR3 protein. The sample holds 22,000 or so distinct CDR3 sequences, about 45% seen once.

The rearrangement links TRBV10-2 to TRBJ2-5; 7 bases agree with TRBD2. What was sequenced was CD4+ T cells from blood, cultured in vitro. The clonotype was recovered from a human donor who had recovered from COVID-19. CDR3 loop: CASSSGLGGETQYF. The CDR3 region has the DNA TGCGCCAGCAGTAGCGGGCTGGGGGGGGAGACCCAGTACTTC.